This T cell receptor beta chain stems from a study of blood T cells in healthy people across ages. Study conclusions and caveats: A roughly linear age-dependent decrease characterized TCR beta diversity per million T cells.

A J-beta primer mix and a sample-barcoded 5' primer were used in a second PCR of roughly 7 to 12 cycles. TCRdb ran MiXCR on the 5' RACE reads and lists one entry per CDR3 protein. The repertoire includes about 590,000 distinct CDR3 sequences, less than 35% of them detected once, and about 15% sits in the top ten. V was pared by 3 bases and J by 0 bases, with 8 bases between. The CDR3 totals 14 residues. In this sample, this clonotype turned up many times. Its antigen is unknown. V gene TRBV12-3 or TRBV12-4 combines with J gene TRBJ1-1; D is uncertain. The TCR sequence derives from a woman of 80 years or more in good health. Sequenced material: blood. CDR3 sequence (DNA): TGTGCCAGCAGTTTGAGACAACTGAACACTGAAGCTTTCTTT. This codes for CASSLRQLNTEAFF.